These 30 T cell receptor beta chains share one sample of origin, sequenced in a study of T cells after yellow fever vaccination. TCRdb re-called the 5' RACE reads through MiXCR, storing one row per CDR3 protein. The sample has about 350,000 distinct CDR3 sequences, around an eighth seen once. Sequencing used CD4+ T cells sorted from PBMCs, obtained 15 days after the yellow fever booster vaccination. Receptor source: a man younger than 35 who received the YFV17D yellow fever vaccine.

The chain links TRBV19 to TRBJ1-5; D is ambiguous. The CDR3 loop spans 14 amino acids. V dropped 0 bases and J dropped 5 bases, with 8 bases sitting between them. CDR1 and CDR2 (germline): LNHDA, SQIVND (reference sequence). CDR3 coding DNA: TGTGCCAGTAGTATAGACCCGAGGGATCAGCCCCAGCATTTT. Residues: CASSIDPRDQPQHF.

This clonotype turned up a few times. The J gene is TRBJ2-7, the V gene TRBV4-3; 14 positions match TRBD2. Losses at the gene ends were 1 base for V and 4 bases for J; bases not matched to a gene: 6. Germline CDR1 is LGHNA and CDR2 is YSLEER. This CDR3 spans 17 amino acids. CDR3 DNA sequence: TGCGCCAGCAGCCAAGGCGCTAGGACTAGCGGGGGGTACGAGCAGTACTTC. Translation gives CASSQGARTSGGYEQYF.

Ten or more counts support this clonotype. The rearrangement uses TRBV20-1 and TRBJ2-7; D may correspond to TRBD1 or TRBD2 (5 bases each). CDR3 length: 12 residues. Germline loops: CDR1 DFQATT, CDR2 SNEGSKA (reference sequence). V was trimmed by 5 bases and J by 5 bases, leaving 13 bases between them. CDR3 loop: CSAPGPLNEQYF. In DNA, the CDR3 is TGCAGTGCTCCGGGACCACTTAACGAGCAGTACTTC.

This chain links TRBV12-3 or TRBV12-4 with TRBJ1-4; D unclear. This CDR3 region has 14 residues. V lost 6 bases to trimming and J lost 5 bases, with 13 bases between them. The CDR3 nucleotides are TGTGCCAGCAGCACATATACACGGAATGAAAAACTGTTTTTT. Translation gives CASSTYTRNEKLFF.

This chain links TRBV29-1 with TRBJ2-7, with 8 bases identical to TRBD2. V lost 7 bases, J lost 1 base, and 12 bases stayed unmatched. The CDR3 length is 15 residues. Germline values: CDR1 SQVTM, CDR2 ANQGSEA. CDR3 in amino acids: CSAGGASGYSYEQYF. In DNA form, the CDR3 reads TGCAGCGCCGGGGGGGCTAGCGGGTATTCCTACGAGCAGTACTTC.

The J gene is TRBJ2-1, the V gene TRBV10-3, with TRBD1 matching over 7 bases. Germline CDR1 reads ENHRY; CDR2 reads SYGVKD. After removal of 7 bases from V and 3 bases from J, the junction contained 6 bases not matched to a gene. The CDR3 is made up of 14 amino acids. This CDR3 reads CAITRTGDYNEQFF. As DNA, the CDR3 is TGTGCCATCACCCGAACAGGGGACTACAATGAGCAGTTCTTC.

This clonotype came up many times. V is TRBV29-1 and J is TRBJ2-1; D call uncertain. Trimming took off 2 bases at V and 3 bases at J, with 5 bases between the two ends. Germline values: CDR1 SQVTM, CDR2 ANQGSEA. The CDR3 totals 12 residues. CDR3 in amino acids: CSVEIGYNEQFF. For the CDR3, the DNA is TGCAGCGTTGAAATAGGCTACAATGAGCAGTTCTTC.

This clonotype was seen more than once but under ten times. CDR3 sequence reads: CASSYLSGTDTQYF. DNA for the CDR3: TGTGCCAGCAGTTACCTCTCAGGGACAGATACGCAGTATTTT. The V and J genes are TRBV6-5 and TRBJ2-3; a weak D match, TRBD1 (5 bases). The CDR3 has 14 amino acids. Deletions cut 2 bases from V and 3 bases from J, with 9 bases between. Germline CDR1 MNHEY, CDR2 SVGAGI.

V gene TRBV5-1 combines with J gene TRBJ2-2; TRBD1 aligns across 10 bases. The trim removed 4 bases at V and 5 bases at J, leaving 5 bases unmatched. CDR1 and CDR2 from the germline V gene are SGHRS and YFSETQ. The CDR3 totals 15 residues. CDR3 sequence (DNA): TGCGCCAGCAGCCCGGGACAGGGGATGACCGGGGAGCTGTTTTTT. Translation gives CASSPGQGMTGELFF.

This clonotype was seen only a few times. V and J are TRBV12-3 or TRBV12-4 and TRBJ2-7; D is perhaps TRBD2 (5 bases). V gave up 4 bases and J gave up 5 bases, with 6 bases separating them. The CDR3 sequence is 11 residues long. The CDR3 sequence: CASSSGNEQYV. In nucleotides, the CDR3 is TGTGCCAGCAGTTCCGGGAACGAGCAGTACGTC.

The chain links TRBV5-6 to TRBJ1-1; D not resolved. Trimming shortened V by 7 bases and J by 4 bases, and 11 bases separated the two germline ends. The CDR3 is made up of 12 amino acids. Germline V gene data show CDR1 as SGHDT and CDR2 as YYEEEE. CDR3 sequence (DNA): TGTGCCAGCTGCTCCGATGGCACTGAAGCTTTCTTT. It encodes CASCSDGTEAFF.

CDR3 bases: TGCGCCAGCAGCCACCGGGACAGGGGGGACGGCTACACCTTC. It encodes CASSHRDRGDGYTF. This chain links TRBV5-1 with TRBJ1-2, with TRBD1 matching over 11 bases. Trimming took 4 bases from V and 8 from J; bases not matched to a gene: 7. The CDR3 has 14 amino acids. The germline V gene encodes CDR1 SGHRS and CDR2 YFSETQ.

This clonotype occurred once. This chain connects TRBV6-1 to TRBJ1-5; D remains ambiguous. V was cut by 1 base and J by 11 bases, with 21 bases left in between. The CDR3 loop spans 16 amino acids. Germline V gene data show CDR1 as MNHNS and CDR2 as SASEGT. This CDR3 is CASSEVILHQSSAQHF. The CDR3 DNA reads as TGTGCCAGCAGTGAAGTGATACTCCACCAATCGTCCGCCCAGCATTTT.

V is TRBV7-2 and J is TRBJ1-2; 7 bases fit TRBD1. Germline values: CDR1 SGHTA, CDR2 FQGNSA. This CDR3 region has 15 residues. V gave up 5 bases and J gave up 0 bases; unmatched junction bases: 6. Written as DNA, the CDR3 is TGTGCCAGCAGCCTGGGACAGCCTTCTAACTATGGCTACACCTTC. As protein: CASSLGQPSNYGYTF.

V and J are TRBV11-2 and TRBJ2-1, with D uncertain. Germline V gene data show CDR1 as SGHAT and CDR2 as FQNNGV. There are 17 residues in the CDR3. Trimming stripped 3 bases from V and 0 bases from J, with 15 bases between. CDR3 DNA sequence: TGTGCCAGCAGCTTGAGACCCCCGGCCCTCTCCTACAATGAGCAGTTCTTC. It yields the protein CASSLRPPALSYNEQFF.

This clonotype was detected a few times. The CDR3 region has the DNA TGTGCCAGCAGTTTACAAACGTATGAAAAACTGTTTTTT. Translated: CASSLQTYEKLFF. The rearrangement uses TRBV12-3 or TRBV12-4 and TRBJ1-4; D ambiguous. There are 13 residues in the CDR3. Trimming took 2 bases from V and 6 from J, leaving 7 bases between them.

This clonotype was seen a few times. The V and J genes are TRBV11-3 and TRBJ2-1; possibly TRBD1 for D (6 bases). The CDR3 has 15 amino acids. CDR1 is SGHNT, CDR2 YENEEA, per germline. V was shortened by 5 bases and J by 0 bases, with 11 bases between the two germline ends. The CDR3 nucleotides are TGTGCCAGCAGCCCGCAGGGGAGCTCCTACAATGAGCAGTTCTTC. This sequence encodes CASSPQGSSYNEQFF.

This clonotype has more than one count but fewer than ten. The J gene is TRBJ2-5, the V gene TRBV20-1; 12 bases align to TRBD2. This CDR3 spans 13 amino acids. Germline CDR1 is DFQATT and CDR2 is SNEGSKA (reference sequence). CDR3 loop: CSASGGDQETQYF. CDR3 in DNA: TGCTCCGCTAGCGGGGGGGACCAAGAGACCCAGTACTTC.

The chain combines TRBV24-1 with TRBJ2-1; possibly TRBD2 for D (5 bases). Trimming pared 3 bases from V and 4 bases from J, leaving 12 bases between. The length of the CDR3 is 15 residues. CDR1 is KGHDR and CDR2 is SFDVKD in the germline V gene. This chain's CDR3 is CATSDSSARYNEQFF. The CDR3 coding sequence is TGTGCCACCAGTGATAGTAGCGCTCGGTACAATGAGCAGTTCTTC.

This clonotype was recorded at least ten times. This chain joins TRBV10-3 and TRBJ2-2; TRBD2 matches 10 bases. V shed 6 bases and J 5 bases; nucleotides not matched to a gene: 9. Germline V gene data show CDR1 as ENHRY and CDR2 as SYGVKD. The CDR3 loop spans 16 amino acids. The CDR3 is CAISALSGGSTGELFF. CDR3 nucleotides: TGTGCCATCAGCGCCCTTAGCGGGGGGTCAACCGGGGAGCTGTTTTTT.

The gene calls are TRBV24-1 and TRBJ1-2; D not certain. Germline V gives CDR1 KGHDR, CDR2 SFDVKD. CDR3 size: 11 residues. Trimming pared 2 bases from V and 11 bases from J, leaving 8 bases between. DNA for the CDR3: TGTGCCACCAGTGATTCCTCGTGGTACACCTTC. It specifies CATSDSSWYTF.

The rearrangement links TRBV5-1 to TRBJ2-7; D gene uncertain. CDR1 is SGHRS and CDR2 is YFSETQ in the germline V gene. V gave up 5 bases and J gave up 4 bases, with 10 bases separating them. The CDR3 loop spans 12 amino acids. The CDR3 region is CASRRTEYEQYF. The CDR3 DNA follows: TGCGCCAGCAGGAGAACAGAGTACGAGCAGTACTTC. Variable domain in full (rest from reference TRBV5-1 and TRBJ2-7): KAGVTQTPRYLIKTRGQQVTLSCSPISGHRSVSWYQQTPGQGLQFLFEYFSETQRNKGNFPGRFSGRQFSNSRSEMNVSTLELGDSALYLCASRRTEYEQYFGPGTRLTVT.

This clonotype was detected only a few times. The chain links TRBV5-8 to TRBJ1-5, with no clear D. CDR3 length equals 13 residues. The V end was cut by 1 base, the J end by 3 bases, with 5 bases between. Germline CDR1 SGHTS, CDR2 YDEGEE. CDR3 nucleotide sequence: TGTGCCAGCAGCTTGCAGGTCAATCAGCCCCAGCATTTT. Translation gives CASSLQVNQPQHF.

This clonotype was observed a handful of times. The J gene is TRBJ1-4, the V gene TRBV5-6, with D maybe TRBD1 (5 bases). From germline, CDR1 is SGHDT and CDR2 YYEEEE. With 4 bases removed from V and 7 bases from J, the gap between germline ends came to 11 bases. CDR3 length: 13 amino acids. This CDR3 is CASSPGSGEKLFF. CDR3 DNA sequence: TGTGCCAGCAGCCCAGGGTCAGGTGAAAAACTGTTTTTT. The entire variable domain, with the rest obtained from reference TRBV5-6 and TRBJ1-4, is as follows: DAGVTQSPTHLIKTRGQQVTLRCSPKSGHDTVSWYQQALGQGPQFIFQYYEEEERQRGNFPDRFSGHQFPNYSSELNVNALLLGDSALYLCASSPGSGEKLFFGSGTQLSVL.

The chain is built from TRBV18 and TRBJ1-2; D perhaps matches TRBD1 (5 bases). Germline V gives CDR1 KGHSH, CDR2 LQKENI. V was pared by 0 bases and J by 6 bases, with 11 bases between. CDR3 size: 14 residues. The CDR3 DNA reads TGTGCCAGCTCACCACCGTCAGGGATCAATGGCTACACCTTC. Its translation is CASSPPSGINGYTF. Using reference TRBV18 and TRBJ1-2 for the parts outside the CDR3, the full variable domain is NAGVMQNPRHLVRRRGQEARLRCSPMKGHSHVYWYRQLPEEGLKFMVYLQKENIIDESGMPKERFSAEFPKEGPSILRIQQVVRGDSAAYFCASSPPSGINGYTFGSGTRLTVV.

The chain joins TRBV4-3 to TRBJ1-3; the match to TRBD1 covers 11 bases. After removal of 3 bases from V and 7 bases from J, the junction contained 5 bases not matched to a gene. Germline V gene lookup returns CDR1 LGHNA and CDR2 YSLEER. The CDR3 covers 15 residues. For the CDR3, the DNA is TGCGCCAGCAGCCAGTCCGGGACAGGGGGGAACACCATATATTTT. The encoded protein is CASSQSGTGGNTIYF.

The V gene is TRBV6-1, the J gene TRBJ2-1, with D perhaps TRBD1 (5 bases). The germline V and J ends were trimmed by 6 bases and 5 bases, with 17 bases remaining between them. Germline V gives CDR1 MNHNS, CDR2 SASEGT. The CDR3 consists of 15 residues. The CDR3, as DNA: TGTGCCAGCAGGTACCTGGGGCAGGTCCACAATGAGCAGTTCTTC. Translated: CASRYLGQVHNEQFF.

This chain connects TRBV3-1 to TRBJ2-3; D gene unclear. The CDR3 length is 14 residues. Trimming took off 6 bases at V and 2 bases at J, with 12 bases between the two ends. CDR1 is LGHDT and CDR2 is YNNKEL in the germline V gene (reference sequence). CDR3 nucleotide sequence: TGTGCCAGCAGGGAACTGGGGTCCACAGATACGCAGTATTTT. As protein: CASRELGSTDTQYF.

In this sample, this clonotype turned up a few times. This chain connects TRBV3-1 to TRBJ1-4; D is uncertain. The CDR3 loop spans 16 amino acids. CDR1 and CDR2 (germline): LGHDT, YNNKEL (reference sequence). Between the trimmed V and J ends, which lost 2 bases and 10 bases, there was a span of 20 bases. The CDR3 loop reads CASSQFSGSVDGKLFF. The CDR3 nucleotides read TGTGCCAGCAGCCAATTCTCAGGATCGGTTGATGGAAAACTGTTTTTT.

This clonotype was counted a few times. This chain uses TRBV6-1 with TRBJ2-7, with D possibly matching TRBD2 (5 bases). V was trimmed by 5 bases and J by 2 bases, leaving 13 bases between them. Looked up from germline, CDR1 is MNHNS and CDR2 is SASEGT. CDR3 size: 14 residues. CDR3 amino acids: CASSSRYGAYEQYV. The CDR3 DNA reads as TGTGCCAGCAGTTCCCGTTACGGGGCCTACGAGCAGTACGTC.